This T cell receptor (beta chain) was captured by sequencing in a study of human T cells and chemical hapten exposure. General study points: TCRs at a frequency above 1 in 1000 stayed unchanged with DPC sensitization. Positive correlation was observed between PT1 expanded TCR counts and patch test score.

The time point: pre-sensitization, week 0. Sample treatment: therapeutic diphenylcyclopropenone sensitization with weekly scalp DPC. TCRdb re-derived calls from the RACE reads in MiXCR, one entry per CDR3 protein. The table has over 300,000 distinct CDR3 sequences, 5.1% seen once; the top ten hold approximately 2.4%. Germline CDR1 DFQATT, CDR2 SNEGSKA (reference sequence). Trimming cost V 3 bases and J 1 base, with 9 bases left between them. The CDR3 runs to 13 residues. This clonotype was seen only a few times. Its target is not known. Sequencing was performed on whole blood, taken in connection with sensitization to the hapten diphenylcyclopropenone (DPC). This TCR came from a woman between 50 and 59 years old with alopecia areata. Some clones in this sample may be carry-over from other donors' samples. This chain links TRBV20-1 with TRBJ1-1; D gene uncertain. Here the CDR3 DNA reads TGCAGTGCTAGGAGCCAGGAGAACACTGAAGCTTTCTTT. Amino acids: CSARSQENTEAFF.